Presented here are 14 T cell receptor beta chains from one specimen sequenced in a study of T cell repertoires in ileal Crohn's disease. The protocol was immunoSEQ multiplex PCR, while the TCRdb copy is restricted to in-frame clones and leaves out a portion. Seen here are roughly 11,000 clones, roughly four fifths observed once, and the top ten hold 4% to 5.5%. The specimen sequenced was ileal tissue. The source is an adult with Crohn's disease.

This chain joins TRBV7-2 and TRBJ2-7; unclear D gene. Germline V gives CDR1 SGHTA, CDR2 FQGNSA. The CDR3 extends over 14 amino acids. Trimming pared 1 base from V and 2 bases from J, leaving 9 bases between. Written as DNA, the CDR3 is TGTGCCAGCAGCTTAGTACACTACCCCTACGAGCAGTACTTC. Translated: CASSLVHYPYEQYF.

The chain couples TRBV19 to TRBJ1-4; 7 bases align to TRBD1. V lost 4 bases and J lost 8; bases outside the gene matches: 7. This CDR3 comprises 14 residues. Germline values: CDR1 LNHDA, CDR2 SQIVND (reference sequence). The CDR3 coding sequence is TGTGCCAGTAGTACCGGACAGGACCGGGAAAAACTGTTTTTT. Translated, it gives CASSTGQDREKLFF.

The V gene is TRBV6-5, the J gene TRBJ1-5; 7 positions match TRBD1. The CDR3 length is 14 residues. CDR1 MNHEY and CDR2 SVGAGI come from the germline V gene. Trimming cost V 5 bases and J 5 bases; bases outside gene matches: 6. CDR3 DNA: TGTGCCAGCAGTACCCGACAGGGTTATCAGCCCCAGCATTTT. It is translated as CASSTRQGYQPQHF.

DNA of the CDR3: TGTGCCAGCAGCGTAGCTAGCGGGGGGGCACAAGAGACCCAGTACTTC. Its protein is CASSVASGGAQETQYF. V is TRBV9 and J is TRBJ2-5, with 12 bases matching TRBD2. CDR3 length: 16 residues. The trim removed 0 bases at V and 2 bases at J, leaving 2 bases unmatched. CDR1 and CDR2 (germline): SGDLS, YYNGEE.

Within the sample, this clone is large (0.1 to 1%). V and J are TRBV6-5 and TRBJ1-4, with a weak D call TRBD1 (6 bases). CDR1 and CDR2 (germline): MNHEY, SVGAGI. The CDR3 length is 15 residues. Trimming pared 7 bases from V and 7 bases from J, leaving 19 bases between. CDR3 sequence reads: CASKDSGSGSEKLFF. As DNA, the CDR3 is TGTGCCAGCAAGGACAGTGGGAGCGGGAGTGAAAAACTGTTTTTT.

This sequence joins TRBV9 and TRBJ2-3; the D gene is possibly TRBD2 (5 bases). This CDR3 spans 14 amino acids. V gave up 0 bases and J gave up 4 bases, with 9 bases separating them. CDR1 SGDLS and CDR2 YYNGEE come from the germline V gene. Here the CDR3 DNA reads TGTGCCAGCAGCGTAGGAGGACTGGCAGATACGCAGTATTTT. This encodes CASSVGGLADTQYF.

V is TRBV27 and J is TRBJ1-2, with D unresolved. The CDR3 length is 15 residues. V dropped 4 bases and J dropped 4 bases, with 16 bases sitting between them. Germline loops: CDR1 MNHEY, CDR2 SMNVEV (reference sequence). CDR3 DNA sequence: TGTGCCAGCAGTTCGATCGCCGAGCTAGGCTATGGCTACACCTTC. This codes for CASSSIAELGYGYTF.

The V gene is TRBV10-2, the J gene TRBJ1-1; tentatively, D is TRBD1 (6 bases). Germline loops: CDR1 WSHSY, CDR2 SAAADI. V was trimmed by 6 bases and J by 1 base, leaving 9 bases between them. The CDR3 covers 13 residues. The CDR3 loop is CASSWTANTEAFF. The CDR3 nucleotides are TGCGCCAGCAGCTGGACAGCGAACACTGAAGCTTTCTTT.

This clone has just one count. This chain connects TRBV19 to TRBJ1-6, with D tentatively TRBD1 (6 bases). The CDR3 has 21 amino acids. The germline V gene encodes CDR1 LNHDA and CDR2 SQIVND (reference sequence). V was shortened by 4 bases and J by 5 bases, with 30 bases between the two germline ends. This CDR3 reads CASSSSGQGLVWTDDNSPLHF. CDR3 nucleotides: TGTGCCAGTAGTAGTTCTGGCCAGGGGTTGGTCTGGACGGATGATAATTCACCCCTCCACTTT.

This chain links TRBV2 with TRBJ1-6; 9 bases line up with TRBD1. Trimming removed 5 bases from V and 7 bases from J; junction bases left unmatched: 6. Looked up from germline, CDR1 is SNHLY and CDR2 is FYNNEI. This CDR3 has 15 residues. CDR3: CASSPRTGENSPLHF. CDR3 nucleotides: TGTGCCAGCAGTCCTCGGACAGGGGAGAATTCACCCCTCCACTTT.

This clone was recorded once. CDR3 DNA: TGTGCCAGCAGCCATTCATGGGGGGACAGGGAAACACCAGCCCAGCCCCAGCATTTT. Protein product: CASSHSWGDRETPAQPQHF. V and J are TRBV14 and TRBJ1-5; TRBD1 aligns across 9 bases. CDR1 SGHDN and CDR2 FVKESK come from the germline V gene. The CDR3 runs 19 residues. The junction had 19 bases not matched to a gene; V was cut back by 3 bases and J by 7 bases. Variable domain in full (rest from reference TRBV14 and TRBJ1-5): EAGVTQFPSHSVIEKGQTVTLRCDPISGHDNLYWYRRVMGKEIKFLLHFVKESKQDESGMPNNRFLAERTGGTYSTLKVQPAELEDSGVYFCASSHSWGDRETPAQPQHFGDGTRLSIL.

This chain uses TRBV5-1 with TRBJ2-2; the D gene is possibly TRBD1 (6 bases). V was pared by 4 bases and J by 5 bases, with 15 bases between. The CDR3 spans 15 residues. Germline V lookup: CDR1 SGHRS, CDR2 YFSETQ. The CDR3 bases are TGCGCCAGCAGCCCAGGGGATAGGGAGACCGGGGAGCTGTTTTTT. It encodes CASSPGDRETGELFF.

The genes are TRBV29-1 and TRBJ2-2, with D possibly being TRBD1 (6 bases). The CDR3 contains 12 residues. Germline CDR1 reads SQVTM; CDR2 reads ANQGSEA. V shed 7 bases and J shed 5 bases, with 11 bases lying between them. CDR3 in DNA: TGCAGCGCCCCGACAGGAACCGGGGAGCTGTTTTTT. Translated: CSAPTGTGELFF.

The chain is built from TRBV6-5 and TRBJ2-7, with D maybe TRBD1 (6 bases). The CDR3 runs 15 residues. The germline V gene has CDR1 MNHEY and CDR2 SVGAGI. The V and J ends lost 2 bases and 2 bases respectively, with 13 bases between them. This CDR3 reads CASSYTGTLAYEQYF. The CDR3 DNA reads TGTGCCAGCAGTTACACCGGGACACTCGCCTACGAGCAGTACTTC.